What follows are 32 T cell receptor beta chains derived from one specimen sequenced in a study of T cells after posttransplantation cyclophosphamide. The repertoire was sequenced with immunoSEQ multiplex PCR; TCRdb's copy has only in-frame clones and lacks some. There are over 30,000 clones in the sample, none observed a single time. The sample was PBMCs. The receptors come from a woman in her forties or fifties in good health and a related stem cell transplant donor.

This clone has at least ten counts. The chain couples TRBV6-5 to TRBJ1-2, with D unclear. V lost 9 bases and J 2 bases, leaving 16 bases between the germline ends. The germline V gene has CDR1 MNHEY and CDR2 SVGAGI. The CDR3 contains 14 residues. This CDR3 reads CASKRAQGNYGYTF. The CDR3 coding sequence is TGTGCCAGTAAGAGGGCGCAAGGCAACTATGGCTACACCTTC.

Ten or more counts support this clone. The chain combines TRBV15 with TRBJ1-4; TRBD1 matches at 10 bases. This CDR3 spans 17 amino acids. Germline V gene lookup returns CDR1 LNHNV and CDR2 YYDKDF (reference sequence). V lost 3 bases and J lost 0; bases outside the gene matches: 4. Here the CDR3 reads CATSRDRGSATNEKLFF. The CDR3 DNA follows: TGTGCCACCAGCAGGGACAGGGGGAGTGCAACTAATGAAAAACTGTTTTTT.

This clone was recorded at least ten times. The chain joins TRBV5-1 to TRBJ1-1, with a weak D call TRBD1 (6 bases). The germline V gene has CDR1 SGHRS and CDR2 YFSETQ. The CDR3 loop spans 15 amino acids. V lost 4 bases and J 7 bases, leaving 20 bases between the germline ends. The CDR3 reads CASSPQPGVAGEAFF. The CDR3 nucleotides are TGCGCCAGCAGCCCGCAGCCAGGGGTGGCTGGTGAAGCTTTCTTT.

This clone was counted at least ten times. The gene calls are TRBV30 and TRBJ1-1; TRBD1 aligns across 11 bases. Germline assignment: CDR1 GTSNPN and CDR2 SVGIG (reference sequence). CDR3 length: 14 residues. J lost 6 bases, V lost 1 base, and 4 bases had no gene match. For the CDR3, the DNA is TGTGCCTGGAGTGCCGGACAGGGGGCCCCTGAAGCTTTCTTT. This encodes CAWSAGQGAPEAFF.

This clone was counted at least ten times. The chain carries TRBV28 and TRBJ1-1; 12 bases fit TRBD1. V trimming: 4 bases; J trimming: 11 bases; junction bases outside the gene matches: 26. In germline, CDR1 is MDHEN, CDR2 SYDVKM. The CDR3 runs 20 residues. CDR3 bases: TGTGCCAGCAGTTCACCCGACCGGGACAGGGGGCGAGGGTGGGTGTCAGTCGCTTTCTTT. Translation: CASSSPDRDRGRGWVSVAFF.

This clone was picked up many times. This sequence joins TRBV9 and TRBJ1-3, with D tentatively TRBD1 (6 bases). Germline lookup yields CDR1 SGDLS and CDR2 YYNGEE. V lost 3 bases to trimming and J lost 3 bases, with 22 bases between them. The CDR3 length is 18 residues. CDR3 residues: CASSARPFEGVNGNTIYF. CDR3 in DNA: TGTGCCAGCAGCGCCCGACCGTTCGAGGGGGTAAATGGAAACACCATATATTTT.

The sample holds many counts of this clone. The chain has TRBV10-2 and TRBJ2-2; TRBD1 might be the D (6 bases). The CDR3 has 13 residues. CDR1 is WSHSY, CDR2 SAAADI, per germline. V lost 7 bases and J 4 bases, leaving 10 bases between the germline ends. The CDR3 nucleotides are TGCGCCAGCACAGGGGCAAGCACCGGGGAGCTGTTTTTT. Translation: CASTGASTGELFF.

The CDR3 DNA reads TGTGCCAGCGGCCTCGGGCTACAGGGGGGCTCCTACGAGCAGTACTTC. Amino acids: CASGLGLQGGSYEQYF. The chain recombines TRBV13 with TRBJ2-7; 8 bases are shared with TRBD1. The CDR3 spans 16 residues. Germline V gives CDR1 PRHDT, CDR2 FYEKMQ (reference sequence). Trimming took 8 bases from V and 0 from J; bases not matched to a gene: 12.

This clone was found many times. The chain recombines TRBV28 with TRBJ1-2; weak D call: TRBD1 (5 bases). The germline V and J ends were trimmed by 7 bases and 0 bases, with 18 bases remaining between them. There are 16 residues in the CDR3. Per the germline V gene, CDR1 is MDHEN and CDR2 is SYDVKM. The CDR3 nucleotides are TGTGCCAGCACACCTGGGTTAGGGGTTTCTAACTATGGCTACACCTTC. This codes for CASTPGLGVSNYGYTF.

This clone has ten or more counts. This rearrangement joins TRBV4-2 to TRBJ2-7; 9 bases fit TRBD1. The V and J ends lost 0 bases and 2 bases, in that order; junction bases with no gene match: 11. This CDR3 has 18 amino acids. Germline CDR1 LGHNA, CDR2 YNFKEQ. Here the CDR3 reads CASSQEISGTGTTYEQYF. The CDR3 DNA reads TGTGCCAGCAGCCAAGAAATCTCGGGGACAGGGACCACCTACGAGCAGTACTTC.

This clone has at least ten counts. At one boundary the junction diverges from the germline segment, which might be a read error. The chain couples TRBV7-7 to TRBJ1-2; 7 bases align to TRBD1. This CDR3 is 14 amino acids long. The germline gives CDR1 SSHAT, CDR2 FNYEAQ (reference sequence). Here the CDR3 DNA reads TGTGCTAGCAGACCCGTGACAGGGTCGGAGGGCTACACCTTC. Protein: CASRPVTGSEGYTF.

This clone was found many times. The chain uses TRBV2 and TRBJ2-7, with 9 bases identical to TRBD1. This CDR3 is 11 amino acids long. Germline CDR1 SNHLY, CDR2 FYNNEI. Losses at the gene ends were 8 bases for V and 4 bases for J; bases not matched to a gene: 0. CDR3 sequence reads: CASDRGYEQYF. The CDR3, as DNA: TGTGCCAGCGACAGGGGGTACGAGCAGTACTTC.

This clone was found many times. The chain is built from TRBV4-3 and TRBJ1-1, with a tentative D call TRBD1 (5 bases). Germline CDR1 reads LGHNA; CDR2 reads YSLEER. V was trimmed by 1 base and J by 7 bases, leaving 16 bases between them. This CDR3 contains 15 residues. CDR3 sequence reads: CASSQVIGAGGEAFF. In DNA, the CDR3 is TGCGCCAGCAGCCAAGTTATCGGGGCGGGGGGTGAAGCTTTCTTT.

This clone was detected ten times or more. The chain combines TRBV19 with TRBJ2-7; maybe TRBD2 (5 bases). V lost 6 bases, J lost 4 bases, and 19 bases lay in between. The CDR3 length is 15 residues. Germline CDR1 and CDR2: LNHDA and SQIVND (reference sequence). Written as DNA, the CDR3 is TGTGCCAGTAGACCCTCCGACGGACTGCATTACGAGCAGTACTTC. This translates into CASRPSDGLHYEQYF.

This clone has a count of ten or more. The CDR3 loop is CASTKRTGGALLTEAFF. In DNA, the CDR3 is TGTGCCAGCACCAAACGGACAGGGGGCGCGTTATTGACTGAAGCTTTCTTT. The chain is built from TRBV2 and TRBJ1-1, with 11 nucleotides matching TRBD1. V gave up 7 bases and J gave up 5 bases; unmatched junction bases: 15. From germline, CDR1 is SNHLY and CDR2 FYNNEI. CDR3 size: 17 residues.

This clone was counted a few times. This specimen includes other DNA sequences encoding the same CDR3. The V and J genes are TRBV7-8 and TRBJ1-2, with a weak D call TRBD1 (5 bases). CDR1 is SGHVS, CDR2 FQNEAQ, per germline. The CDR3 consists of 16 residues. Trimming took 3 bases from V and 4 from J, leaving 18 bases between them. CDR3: CASSLYTGTGGYGYTF. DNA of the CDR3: TGTGCCAGCAGCTTGTACACCGGGACGGGGGGCTATGGCTACACCTTC.

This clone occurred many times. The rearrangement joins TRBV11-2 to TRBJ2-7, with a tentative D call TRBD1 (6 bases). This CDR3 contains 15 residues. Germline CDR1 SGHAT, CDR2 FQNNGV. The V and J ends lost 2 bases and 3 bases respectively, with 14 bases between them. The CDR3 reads CASSLWGTQIYEQYF. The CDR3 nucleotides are TGTGCCAGCAGCTTATGGGGGACACAGATCTACGAGCAGTACTTC.

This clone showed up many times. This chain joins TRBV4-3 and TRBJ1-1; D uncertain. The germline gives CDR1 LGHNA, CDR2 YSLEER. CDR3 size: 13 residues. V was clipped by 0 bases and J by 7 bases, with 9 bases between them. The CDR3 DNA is TGCGCCAGCAGCCAAGACAGAGAGGGTGAAGCTTTCTTT. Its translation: CASSQDREGEAFF.

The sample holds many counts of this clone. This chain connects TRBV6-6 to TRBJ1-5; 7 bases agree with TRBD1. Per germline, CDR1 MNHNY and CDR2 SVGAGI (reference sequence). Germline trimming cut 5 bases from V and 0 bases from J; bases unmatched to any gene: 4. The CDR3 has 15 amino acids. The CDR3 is CASSRGRLSNQPQHF. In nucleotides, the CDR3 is TGTGCCAGCAGTAGGGGGCGTCTTAGCAATCAGCCCCAGCATTTT.

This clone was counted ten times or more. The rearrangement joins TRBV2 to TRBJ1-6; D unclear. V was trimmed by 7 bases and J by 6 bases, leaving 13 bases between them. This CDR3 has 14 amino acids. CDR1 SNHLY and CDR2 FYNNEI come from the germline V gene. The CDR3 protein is CASKEWPPNSPLHF. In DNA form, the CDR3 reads TGTGCCAGCAAAGAATGGCCCCCTAATTCACCCCTCCACTTT.

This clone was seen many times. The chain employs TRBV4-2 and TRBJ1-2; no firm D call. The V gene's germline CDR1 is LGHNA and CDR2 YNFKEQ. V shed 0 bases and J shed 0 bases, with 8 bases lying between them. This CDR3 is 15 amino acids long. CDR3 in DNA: TGTGCCAGCAGCCAAGATGGCAGCGCTAACTATGGCTACACCTTC. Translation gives CASSQDGSANYGYTF.

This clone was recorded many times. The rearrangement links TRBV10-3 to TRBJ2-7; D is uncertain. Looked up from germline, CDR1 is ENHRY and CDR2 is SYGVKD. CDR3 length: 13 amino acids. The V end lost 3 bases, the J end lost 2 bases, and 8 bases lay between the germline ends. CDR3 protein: CAISDGITYEQYF. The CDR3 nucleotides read TGTGCCATCAGTGATGGCATTACCTACGAGCAGTACTTC.

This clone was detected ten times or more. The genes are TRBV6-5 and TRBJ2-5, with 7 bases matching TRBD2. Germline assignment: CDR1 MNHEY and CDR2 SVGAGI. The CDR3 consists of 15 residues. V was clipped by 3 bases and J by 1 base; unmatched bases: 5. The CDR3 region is CASSYRASGQETQYF. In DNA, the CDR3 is TGTGCCAGCAGTTATCGGGCTAGCGGCCAAGAGACCCAGTACTTC.

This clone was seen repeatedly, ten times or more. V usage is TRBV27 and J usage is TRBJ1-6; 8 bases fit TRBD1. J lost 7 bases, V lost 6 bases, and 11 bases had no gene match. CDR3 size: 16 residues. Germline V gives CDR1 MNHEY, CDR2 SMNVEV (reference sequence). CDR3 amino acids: CASRHPGQGPNSPLHF. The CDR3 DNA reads TGTGCCAGCAGACACCCCGGACAGGGCCCCAATTCACCCCTCCACTTT.

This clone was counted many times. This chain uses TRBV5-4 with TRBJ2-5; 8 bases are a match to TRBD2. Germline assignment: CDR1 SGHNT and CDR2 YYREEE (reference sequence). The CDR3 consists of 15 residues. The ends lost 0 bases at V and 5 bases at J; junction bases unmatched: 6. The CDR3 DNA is TGTGCCAGCAGCTTGGGGCGGGGGGCCCGGGAGACCCAGTACTTC. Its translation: CASSLGRGARETQYF.

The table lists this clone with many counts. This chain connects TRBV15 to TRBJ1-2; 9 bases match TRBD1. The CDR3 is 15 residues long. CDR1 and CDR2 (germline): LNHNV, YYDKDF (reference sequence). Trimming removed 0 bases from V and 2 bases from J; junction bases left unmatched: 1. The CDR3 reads CATSRETGGNYGYTF. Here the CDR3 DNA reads TGTGCCACCAGCAGAGAGACAGGGGGGAACTATGGCTACACCTTC.

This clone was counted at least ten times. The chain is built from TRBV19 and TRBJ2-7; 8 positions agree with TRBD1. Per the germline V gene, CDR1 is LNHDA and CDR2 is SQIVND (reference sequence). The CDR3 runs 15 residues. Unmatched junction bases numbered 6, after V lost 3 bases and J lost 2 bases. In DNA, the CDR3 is TGTGCCAGTAGTATTCGGGGGACAGGTCCCTACGAGCAGTACTTC. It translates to CASSIRGTGPYEQYF.

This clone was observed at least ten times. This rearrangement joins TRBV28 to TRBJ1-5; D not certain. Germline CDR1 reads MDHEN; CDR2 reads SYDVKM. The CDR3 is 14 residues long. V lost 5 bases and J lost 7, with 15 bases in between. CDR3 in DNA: TGTGCCAGCAGTCCGACGTCGGGGAGGCAGCCCCAGCATTTT. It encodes CASSPTSGRQPQHF.

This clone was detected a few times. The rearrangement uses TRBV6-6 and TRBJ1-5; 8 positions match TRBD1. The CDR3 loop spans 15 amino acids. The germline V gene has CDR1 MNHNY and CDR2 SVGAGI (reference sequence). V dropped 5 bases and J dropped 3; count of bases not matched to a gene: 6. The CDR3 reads CASSPRQGFNQPQHF. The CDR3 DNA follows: TGTGCCAGCAGTCCGCGACAGGGGTTCAATCAGCCCCAGCATTTT.

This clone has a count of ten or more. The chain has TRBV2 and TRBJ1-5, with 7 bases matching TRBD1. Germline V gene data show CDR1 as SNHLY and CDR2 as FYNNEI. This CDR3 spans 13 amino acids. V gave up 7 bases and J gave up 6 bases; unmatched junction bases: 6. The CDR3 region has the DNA TGTGCCAGCAATGGACAGGCGAGTCAGCCCCAGCATTTT. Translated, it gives CASNGQASQPQHF. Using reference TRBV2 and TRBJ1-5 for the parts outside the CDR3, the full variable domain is EPEVTQTPSHQVTQMGQEVILRCVPISNHLYFYWYRQILGQKVEFLVSFYNNEISEKSEIFDDQFSVERPDGSNFTLKIRSTKLEDSAMYFCASNGQASQPQHFGDGTRLSIL.

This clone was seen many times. In DNA form, the CDR3 reads TGTGCCAGCAGCCAAAATCAGGGGGCGCTCTACAATGAGCAGTTCTTC. Translating gives CASSQNQGALYNEQFF. The chain recombines TRBV5-4 with TRBJ2-1, with 8 bases lining up with TRBD1. There are 16 residues in the CDR3. Germline CDR1 is SGHNT and CDR2 is YYREEE (reference sequence). Trimming at V came to 4 bases and at J to 3 bases, leaving 9 bases not matched to a gene.

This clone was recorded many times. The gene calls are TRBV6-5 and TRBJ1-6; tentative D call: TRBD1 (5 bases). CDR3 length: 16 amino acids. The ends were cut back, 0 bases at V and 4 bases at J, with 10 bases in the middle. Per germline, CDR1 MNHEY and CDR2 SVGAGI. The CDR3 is CASSYSGDLYNSPLHF. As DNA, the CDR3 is TGTGCCAGCAGTTACTCAGGGGATCTGTATAATTCACCCCTCCACTTT.